The rows below give T cell receptor beta chains drawn from one sample of a study of neurological immune-mediated disorders. Each CDR3 protein is one row after TCRdb ran MiXCR on the 5' RACE reads. The sample has approximately 130,000 distinct CDR3 sequences, roughly 3.2% seen once. Sequencing input: PBMCs. Receptors were obtained from a woman between 25 and 40 years old with multiple sclerosis. The conserved cysteine and the conserved F or W are not part of the CDR3 here. Fields, in order: V gene, J gene, CDR3 protein.

>TRBV5-5|TRBJ1-6
ASSLELSSPLH
>TRBV20-1|TRBJ2-1
SARVLGGEHNEQF
>TRBV7-2|TRBJ2-1
ASSGLVASLYEQF
>TRBV12-3/TRBV12-4|TRBJ2-1
DSSLIDEQF
>TRBV7-2|TRBJ1-6
ASSQQGRGRSTLN
>TRBV5-6|TRBJ2-3
ASSFTGTGHTDTQY
>TRBV10-3|TRBJ2-1
AISESGAGAYEQF
>TRBV19|TRBJ1-5
ASMRRGQGDQPQH
>TRBV5-1|TRBJ2-1
ASSLAGGTNEQF
>TRBV30|TRBJ2-3
AWSFQVTDTQY
>TRBV10-2|TRBJ2-7
ASSGGLSYEQY
>TRBV7-9|TRBJ2-5
ASSPPPQETQY
>TRBV12-3/TRBV12-4|TRBJ1-5
ASKIQGSGPQH
>TRBV6-4|TRBJ2-2
ASSGKPTSGTNTGELF
>TRBV7-8|TRBJ1-4
ASSPQDWTNEKLF
>TRBV7-7|TRBJ1-1
ASSLGLGTEAF
>TRBV7-8|TRBJ2-7
ASSKALTGTSGSYEQY